Below, 26 T cell receptor beta chains from the same sample are listed, as sequenced in a study of blood T cell repertoires in COVID-19. Sequenced by immunoSEQ multiplex PCR; TCRdb stores in-frame clones only, minus some. This sample carries about 67,000 clones, approximately 75% of them seen once, and the ten largest clones take roughly 6.3%. Sequenced material: peripheral blood. The origin of the receptors is an older woman with acute or convalescent COVID-19.

The rearrangement uses TRBV3-1 (or the pseudogene TRBV3-2) and TRBJ2-7; TRBD1 agrees at 9 bases. V dropped 4 bases and J dropped 3; count of bases not matched to a gene: 19. CDR1 is LGHDT and CDR2 is YNNKEL in the germline V gene (reference sequence). The CDR3 consists of 19 residues. DNA of the CDR3: TGTGCCAGCAGCCCCGGTGAACGGGCGGACAGGGGTGCGATCTACGAGCAGTACTTC. Protein sequence: CASSPGERADRGAIYEQYF.

The chain uses TRBV6-5 and TRBJ2-2; TRBD2 matches 12 bases. The CDR3 totals 15 residues. With 6 bases clipped from V and 6 bases from J, the junction kept 5 bases outside the gene matches. Germline assignment: CDR1 MNHEY and CDR2 SVGAGI. CDR3 in amino acids: CASRPGLAGAGELFF. The CDR3 region has the DNA TGTGCCAGCAGGCCGGGACTAGCGGGTGCCGGGGAGCTGTTTTTT.

In this sample, this clone turned up once. The chain joins TRBV11-2 to TRBJ1-2, with D perhaps matching TRBD1 (6 bases). The V end was cut by 1 base, the J end by 6 bases, with 15 bases between. CDR1 is SGHAT, CDR2 FQNNGV, per germline. This CDR3 is 15 amino acids long. In nucleotides, the CDR3 is TGTGCCAGCAGCTTAGGGGGGCTGAGGGCGGATGGCTACACCTTC. Residues: CASSLGGLRADGYTF.

The V call is TRBV2, the J call TRBJ2-3; TRBD2 agrees at 14 bases. Germline CDR1 SNHLY, CDR2 FYNNEI. The CDR3 contains 15 residues. The trim removed 4 bases at V and 6 bases at J, leaving 3 bases unmatched. CDR3 protein: CASSGGLAGADTQYF. CDR3 bases: TGTGCCAGCAGTGGGGGACTAGCGGGGGCCGATACGCAGTATTTT. Full variable domain (outside the CDR3, taken from reference TRBV2 and TRBJ2-3): EPEVTQTPSHQVTQMGQEVILRCVPISNHLYFYWYRQILGQKVEFLVSFYNNEISEKSEIFDDQFSVERPDGSNFTLKIRSTKLEDSAMYFCASSGGLAGADTQYFGPGTRLTVL.

This chain connects TRBV19 to TRBJ1-5; 8 nucleotides align to TRBD1. Germline V gene data show CDR1 as LNHDA and CDR2 as SQIVND (reference sequence). The CDR3 runs 14 residues. The J segment lost 4 bases and the V segment lost 4 bases, leaving 3 bases of the junction unmatched. In DNA, the CDR3 is TGTGCCAGTAGTACCTACAGGGGGAATCAGCCCCAGCATTTT. Translated, it gives CASSTYRGNQPQHF.

Only one count was recorded for this clone. CDR3 sequence (DNA): TGTGCCATCAGTGCAGCGGGGTTTCCCGGGTACGAGCAGTACTTC. This sequence encodes CAISAAGFPGYEQYF. The V gene is TRBV10-3, the J gene TRBJ2-7; 7 bases map to TRBD2. CDR3 length equals 15 residues. Germline trimming cut 4 bases from V and 4 bases from J; bases unmatched to any gene: 10. Germline CDR1 reads ENHRY; CDR2 reads SYGVKD.

The rearrangement links TRBV5-6 to TRBJ1-6, with 7 bases fitting TRBD1. The CDR3 runs to 17 residues. V was pared by 4 bases and J by 2 bases, with 9 bases of the junction left unmatched. Germline lookup yields CDR1 SGHDT and CDR2 YYEEEE. CDR3 nucleotide sequence: TGTGCCAGCAGCGATACAGGGGATACCCCCTATAATTCACCCCTCCACTTT. Protein sequence: CASSDTGDTPYNSPLHF. The variable domain in full, completed from reference TRBV5-6 and TRBJ1-6, reads DAGVTQSPTHLIKTRGQQVTLRCSPKSGHDTVSWYQQALGQGPQFIFQYYEEEERQRGNFPDRFSGHQFPNYSSELNVNALLLGDSALYLCASSDTGDTPYNSPLHFGNGTRLTVT.

Relative to its sample, this clone is medium-sized. This rearrangement joins TRBV5-1 to TRBJ2-2; no clear D. This CDR3 has 16 residues. Trimming cost V 3 bases and J 4 bases, with 16 bases left between them. The germline V gene encodes CDR1 SGHRS and CDR2 YFSETQ. CDR3 in DNA: TGCGCCAGCAGCTCCCCGGAGCGATCGAGCACCGGGGAGCTGTTTTTT. This sequence encodes CASSSPERSSTGELFF. Drawing the rest from reference TRBV5-1 and TRBJ2-2, the complete variable domain is KAGVTQTPRYLIKTRGQQVTLSCSPISGHRSVSWYQQTPGQGLQFLFEYFSETQRNKGNFPGRFSGRQFSNSRSEMNVSTLELGDSALYLCASSSPERSSTGELFFGEGSRLTVL.

The CDR3 protein is CASSVDSAGGSTDTQYF. CDR3 bases: TGTGCCAGCAGCGTAGACTCAGCGGGGGGTAGCACAGATACGCAGTATTTT. This chain uses TRBV9 with TRBJ2-3, with TRBD2 identical over 9 bases. Per germline, CDR1 SGDLS and CDR2 YYNGEE. CDR3 length: 17 amino acids. J was trimmed by 0 bases and V by 0 bases; bases with no gene match: 5.

The chain carries TRBV27 and TRBJ2-1; a possible D gene is TRBD2 (6 bases). Germline values: CDR1 MNHEY, CDR2 SMNVEV (reference sequence). This CDR3 contains 13 residues. Trimming took off 8 bases at V and 8 bases at J, with 16 bases between the two ends. The CDR3 DNA reads as TGTGCCAGCCCTCGGATCAGGGAGGATGAGCAGTTCTTC. It yields the protein CASPRIREDEQFF.

The chain couples TRBV19 to TRBJ2-2, with D possibly being TRBD2 (5 bases). The CDR3 contains 14 residues. V was cut by 6 bases and J by 5 bases, with 13 bases left in between. Germline assignment: CDR1 LNHDA and CDR2 SQIVND (reference sequence). The CDR3 is CASRPPGSTGELFF. As DNA, the CDR3 is TGTGCCAGTAGACCTCCGGGAAGTACCGGGGAGCTGTTTTTT. The variable domain in full, with the rest retrieved from reference TRBV19 and TRBJ2-2, is DGGITQSPKYLFRKEGQNVTLSCEQNLNHDAMYWYRQDPGQGLRLIYYSQIVNDFQKGDIAEGYSVSREKKESFPLTVTSAQKNPTAFYLCASRPPGSTGELFFGEGSRLTVL.

This sequence joins TRBV20-1 and TRBJ2-3; D not resolved. Trimming removed 2 bases from V and 5 bases from J, with 5 bases in between. This CDR3 has 11 amino acids. The germline CDR1 and CDR2 sequences are DFQATT and SNEGSKA (reference sequence). In nucleotides, the CDR3 is TGCAGTGCTAGACTTGTAGATACGCAGTATTTT. This sequence encodes CSARLVDTQYF.

This clone was seen a few times. The CDR3 sequence: CASSAGTGGVGGYTF. The CDR3 DNA follows: TGTGCCAGCAGCGCCGGGACAGGGGGAGTGGGTGGCTACACCTTC. The V call is TRBV7-2, the J call TRBJ1-2; 11 bases fit TRBD1. The V segment lost 5 bases and the J segment 7 bases; nucleotides outside the gene matches: 9. The CDR3 is 15 residues long. Germline V CDR1 and CDR2: SGHTA, FQGNSA. Full variable domain (outside the CDR3, taken from reference TRBV7-2 and TRBJ1-2): GAGVSQSPSNKVTEKGKDVELRCDPISGHTALYWYRQSLGQGLEFLIYFQGNSAPDKSGLPSDRFSAERTGGSVSTLTIQRTQQEDSAVYLCASSAGTGGVGGYTFGSGTRLTVV.

This chain uses TRBV9 with TRBJ2-5, with D maybe TRBD1 (7 bases). CDR1 and CDR2 from the germline V gene are SGDLS and YYNGEE. The CDR3 is 13 amino acids. The V end was cut by 4 bases, the J end by 5 bases, with 12 bases between. Here the CDR3 reads CASSRRGQETQYF. The CDR3 DNA is TGTGCCAGCAGCCGGAGGGGGCAGGAGACCCAGTACTTC.

This clone was detected only a few times. CDR3 sequence (DNA): TGTGCCAGCAGCTGGGACAGGGAGTTGCAGTATTTT. This gives the protein CASSWDRELQYF. The J gene is TRBJ2-3, the V gene TRBV13, with 9 bases matching TRBD1. Per the germline V gene, CDR1 is PRHDT and CDR2 is FYEKMQ (reference sequence). The CDR3 loop spans 12 amino acids. After removal of 4 bases from V and 11 bases from J, the junction contained 4 bases not matched to a gene.

The chain combines TRBV9 with TRBJ1-6; 7 bases match TRBD1. Germline V gene data show CDR1 as SGDLS and CDR2 as YYNGEE. Trimming took 3 bases from V and 0 from J; bases not matched to a gene: 6. The CDR3 is made up of 17 amino acids. CDR3 sequence reads: CASSAGQARSYNSPLHF. CDR3 bases: TGTGCCAGCAGCGCCGGACAGGCGCGCTCCTATAATTCACCCCTCCACTTT. The full variable domain, rest sourced from reference TRBV9 and TRBJ1-6, is DSGVTQTPKHLITATGQRVTLRCSPRSGDLSVYWYQQSLDQGLQFLIQYYNGEERAKGNILERFSAQQFPDLHSELNLSSLELGDSALYFCASSAGQARSYNSPLHFGNGTRLTVT.

The chain is built from TRBV9 and TRBJ2-5; D perhaps matches TRBD1 (5 bases). Between the trimmed V and J ends, which lost 1 base and 4 bases, there was a span of 14 bases. The germline CDR1 and CDR2 sequences are SGDLS and YYNGEE. The CDR3 totals 15 residues. Written as DNA, the CDR3 is TGTGCCAGCAGCGTATCAGGGATATTGTCAGAGACCCAGTACTTC. Translated, it gives CASSVSGILSETQYF.

This chain connects TRBV4-1 to TRBJ1-5; D uncertain. The germline V and J ends were trimmed by 1 base and 4 bases, with 11 bases remaining between them. The CDR3 is 15 residues long. In germline, CDR1 is MGHRA, CDR2 YSYEKL. This chain's CDR3 is CASSQGDDLNQPQHF. The CDR3 DNA follows: TGCGCCAGCAGCCAAGGAGACGACTTAAATCAGCCCCAGCATTTT.

The V and J genes are TRBV6-6 and TRBJ1-1; possibly TRBD1 for D (6 bases). V was clipped by 2 bases and J by 6 bases, with 16 bases between them. The CDR3 contains 15 residues. Germline assignment: CDR1 MNHNY and CDR2 SVGAGI (reference sequence). CDR3 DNA: TGTGCCAGCAGTTACGGGGCTTACAGGGATCCTGAAGCTTTCTTT. Translation gives CASSYGAYRDPEAFF.

The chain couples TRBV6-5 to TRBJ2-3; 10 bases are shared with TRBD1. This CDR3 is built from 15 residues. After removal of 2 bases from V and 5 bases from J, the junction contained 4 bases not matched to a gene. The germline V gene has CDR1 MNHEY and CDR2 SVGAGI. The CDR3 DNA reads TGTGCCAGCAGTTACATTGGGACAGGGGAAGATACGCAGTATTTT. The encoded protein is CASSYIGTGEDTQYF.

This sequence joins TRBV2 and TRBJ1-5, with 10 positions matching TRBD1. Trimming took 6 bases from V and 1 from J; bases not matched to a gene: 6. This CDR3 is 16 amino acids long. From germline, CDR1 is SNHLY and CDR2 FYNNEI. The CDR3 is CASRVGQGGSNQPQHF. Here the CDR3 DNA reads TGTGCCAGCAGGGTAGGACAGGGGGGGAGCAATCAGCCCCAGCATTTT.

This rearrangement joins TRBV30 to TRBJ2-1; no clear D. V was trimmed by 5 bases and J by 8 bases, leaving 13 bases between them. Germline V gene sequence: CDR1 GTSNPN, CDR2 SVGIG (reference sequence). CDR3 length equals 12 residues. The CDR3 is CAWGPRLYEQFF. CDR3 coding DNA: TGTGCCTGGGGACCACGGTTATATGAGCAGTTCTTC.

The chain recombines TRBV3-1 (or the pseudogene TRBV3-2) with TRBJ1-3; no definite D call. Trimming left V 3 bases short and J 0 bases short, with 9 bases between. The CDR3 runs to 15 residues. Germline lookup yields CDR1 LGHDT and CDR2 YNNKEL (reference sequence). In nucleotides, the CDR3 is TGTGCCAGCAGCCATCTGGGGAGCTCTGGAAACACCATATATTTT. It specifies CASSHLGSSGNTIYF.

This chain links TRBV15 with TRBJ1-2; TRBD1 matches at 7 bases. Germline assignment: CDR1 LNHNV and CDR2 YYDKDF (reference sequence). V dropped 1 base and J dropped 7; count of bases not matched to a gene: 12. The CDR3 runs 16 residues. Here the CDR3 reads CATSRAGTEDLSGYTF. The CDR3 nucleotides read TGTGCCACCAGCAGAGCCGGGACAGAGGATCTTAGTGGCTACACCTTC.

V usage is TRBV28 and J usage is TRBJ1-1, with D unclear. The germline V gene has CDR1 MDHEN and CDR2 SYDVKM. V lost 5 bases to trimming and J lost 6 bases, with 7 bases between them. The CDR3 has 11 amino acids. The CDR3 sequence is CASSERAEAFF. The CDR3 nucleotides read TGTGCCAGCAGTGAGCGAGCTGAAGCTTTCTTT.

V is TRBV10-3 and J is TRBJ2-6, with D possibly being TRBD1 (5 bases). The CDR3 covers 21 residues. Trimming left V 1 base short and J 0 bases short, with 22 bases between. Germline V lookup: CDR1 ENHRY, CDR2 SYGVKD. Written as DNA, the CDR3 is TGTGCCATCAGTGAGTTATCCCCGACAGCGATGCTCGACTCTGGGGCCAACGTCCTGACTTTC. Its translation: CAISELSPTAMLDSGANVLTF.